Described below is a single T cell receptor (beta chain) sequence and its context. Which antigen it targets is not known. Qualities for individual bases were not recorded, and no much larger clone is one base off. In Seattle, one collaborating source enrolled patients while the infection was active and tracked those patients longitudinally over the course of disease. Collaborating institutions collected whole blood in K2EDTA tubes following their own protocols. For TCRbeta analysis, collaborators shipped samples in one of three forms: frozen whole blood, isolated PBMCs, or DNA extracted from either of those sample types. TCRbeta CDR3 regions were amplified from genomic DNA by means of the immunoSEQ Assay, a bias-controlled multiplex PCR. On the study's bioinformatics: The number of nucleated cells in each sample was estimated from the amplification of reference gene primers within the assay. Sequence reads were collapsed and filtered to measure the absolute abundance of every unique TCRbeta CDR3 rearrangement. Productive Simpson clonality was computed per sample as the square root of Simpson's diversity index over productive rearrangements. TCRdb's version of the immuneACCESS table is confined to in-frame rearrangements and falls short of the full clone set. An unresolved V gene accounts for under half of the shortfall where checked; the remainder is of unknown origin. V and J calls and clone size follow that table, whereas D and trimming were derived from the DNA. The sample contains around 63,000 clones, roughly two thirds of them found a single time. The ten top clones hold around 4.9% of the sample.

From its cysteine to its phenylalanine, the CDR3 spans 10 amino acids. Just CDR3 DNA is preserved here, 30 bases in frame from base 1. The data derive from a study of blood T cell repertoires in COVID-19 (dated by TCRdb to the early 2020s). Concerning the study at large: Samples covering the acute and convalescent phases of COVID-19 were provided by collaborators in the United States, Italy and Spain. The material from the prospective study consisted of cDNA or gDNA derived from T cells, B-cell-depleted T cells, or PBMCs. Deeply sampled blood TCRbeta repertoires from subjects exposed to, actively infected with, or recovered from COVID-19 were included in the dataset. The repertoires were released in a freely available public database meant as a resource for research on the immune response to SARS-CoV-2. Samples were obtained from the ongoing ImmuneRACE study (first 160 participants) and from some 1,200 subjects provided by 6 global collaborators. The sample metadata nearly always contained a de-identified subject ID, COVID-19 status, age in years and sex. Where HLA class I and class II types were available, the types were taken from metadata supplied by the sample provider, not from assay-based typing. Broader findings and caveats from the paper: Clinical and demographic metadata were provided uncurated, with the amount varying by source and participant.

Sequencing was performed on peripheral blood. The V and J genes are TRBV12-2 and TRBJ1-2; the DNA was not compared with TRBD1, the D call given in the table. TRBV12-2 is flagged as a pseudogene. This TCR derives from a woman in her 70s with COVID-19, enrolled during active disease. The sequenced DNA is TGTGCAAGTCCAGGGGGCGGCTACACCTTC. Its translation reads: CASPGGGYTF.